The clone carrying this T cell receptor (beta chain) was recorded only once. The antigen is not known. The ends lost 5 bases at V and 4 bases at J; junction bases unmatched: 6. Germline V gene lookup returns CDR1 ENHRY and CDR2 SYGVKD. CDR3 length: 14 amino acids. The data derive from a study of blood T cells in healthy people across ages. Notes on the study in general: The diversity estimates, figures obtained from one million T cells, were considered underestimates. There were more naive CD4+ cells and higher diversity in long-lived donors than in aged donors.

The second PCR ran about 6 to 11 cycles with a sample-barcoded 5' primer and J-beta primers. Each cDNA molecule was tagged by a template-switch adaptor with 12 random nucleotides. Each single sample gave us at least 2.5 million CDR3-containing paired-end reads. TCRdb analysed the 5' RACE reads with MiXCR anew, one entry per CDR3 protein. The profile shows around 1.5 million distinct CDR3 sequences, about 32% of them singletons. The receptor's source is a young woman in good health. The chain is built from TRBV10-3 and TRBJ2-3; 7 bases align to TRBD2. The specimen sequenced was blood. CDR3 amino acids: CAISSGKVADTQYF. Written as DNA, the CDR3 is TGTGCCATCAGTAGCGGGAAGGTCGCAGATACGCAGTATTTT.